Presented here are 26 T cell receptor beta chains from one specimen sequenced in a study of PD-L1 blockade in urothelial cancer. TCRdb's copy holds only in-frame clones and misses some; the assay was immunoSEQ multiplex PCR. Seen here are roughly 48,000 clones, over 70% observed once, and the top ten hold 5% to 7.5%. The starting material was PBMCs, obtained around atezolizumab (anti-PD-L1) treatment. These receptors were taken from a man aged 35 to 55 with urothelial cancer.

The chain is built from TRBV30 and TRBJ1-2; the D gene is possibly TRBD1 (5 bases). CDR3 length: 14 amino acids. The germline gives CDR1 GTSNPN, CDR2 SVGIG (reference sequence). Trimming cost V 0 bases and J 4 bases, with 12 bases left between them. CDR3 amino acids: CAWSVQQGGYGYTF. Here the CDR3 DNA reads TGTGCCTGGAGTGTACAGCAGGGCGGCTATGGCTACACCTTC.

The CDR3 is CARTVSTDTQYF. DNA for the CDR3: TGTGCCAGGACAGTTAGCACAGATACGCAGTATTTT. The V and J genes are TRBV2 and TRBJ2-3; maybe TRBD1 (5 bases). CDR3 length equals 12 residues. V lost 9 bases, J lost 0 bases, and 7 bases lay in between. Germline loops: CDR1 SNHLY, CDR2 FYNNEI. Full variable domain (rest looked up from reference TRBV2 and TRBJ2-3): EPEVTQTPSHQVTQMGQEVILRCVPISNHLYFYWYRQILGQKVEFLVSFYNNEISEKSEIFDDQFSVERPDGSNFTLKIRSTKLEDSAMYFCARTVSTDTQYFGPGTRLTVL.

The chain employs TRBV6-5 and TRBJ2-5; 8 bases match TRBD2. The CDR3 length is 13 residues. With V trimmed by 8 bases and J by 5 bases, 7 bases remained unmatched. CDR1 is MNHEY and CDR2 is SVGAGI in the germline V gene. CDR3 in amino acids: CASRGGLSETQYF. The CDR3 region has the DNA TGTGCCAGCCGGGGGGGGCTTTCTGAGACCCAGTACTTC.

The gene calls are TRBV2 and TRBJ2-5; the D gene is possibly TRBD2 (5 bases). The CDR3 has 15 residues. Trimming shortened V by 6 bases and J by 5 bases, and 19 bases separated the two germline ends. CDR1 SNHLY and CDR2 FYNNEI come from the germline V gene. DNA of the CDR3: TGTGCCAGCAGCGGTAGGACCACGCCGGGGGAGACCCAGTACTTC. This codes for CASSGRTTPGETQYF.

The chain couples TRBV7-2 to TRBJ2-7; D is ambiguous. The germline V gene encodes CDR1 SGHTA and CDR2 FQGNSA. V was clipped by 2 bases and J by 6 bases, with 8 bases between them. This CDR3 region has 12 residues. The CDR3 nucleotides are TGTGCCAGCAGCTTATTGGCTCGCGAGCAGTACTTC. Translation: CASSLLAREQYF.

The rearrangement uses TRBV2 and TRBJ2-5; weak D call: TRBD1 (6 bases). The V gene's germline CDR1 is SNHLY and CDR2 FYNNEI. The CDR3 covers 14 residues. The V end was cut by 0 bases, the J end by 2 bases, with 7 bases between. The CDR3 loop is CASSEARGQETQYF. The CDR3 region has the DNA TGTGCCAGCAGTGAAGCAAGGGGGCAAGAGACCCAGTACTTC.

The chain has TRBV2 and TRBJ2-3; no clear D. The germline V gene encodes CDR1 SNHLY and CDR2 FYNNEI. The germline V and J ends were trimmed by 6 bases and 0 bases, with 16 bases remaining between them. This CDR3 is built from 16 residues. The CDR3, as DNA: TGTGCCAGCAGCGCGAATGGGCAGGTCAGCACAGATACGCAGTATTTT. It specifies CASSANGQVSTDTQYF.

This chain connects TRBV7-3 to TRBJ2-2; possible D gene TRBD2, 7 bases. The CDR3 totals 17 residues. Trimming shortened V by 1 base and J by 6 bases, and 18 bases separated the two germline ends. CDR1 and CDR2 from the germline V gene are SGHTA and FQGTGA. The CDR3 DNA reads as TGTGCCAGCAGCTTAATTAGGGCCCGAGGGGGGGCCGGGGAGCTGTTTTTT. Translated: CASSLIRARGGAGELFF.

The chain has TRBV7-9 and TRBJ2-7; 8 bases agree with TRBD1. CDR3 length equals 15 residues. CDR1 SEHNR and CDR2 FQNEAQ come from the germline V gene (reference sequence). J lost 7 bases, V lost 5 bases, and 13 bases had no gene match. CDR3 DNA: TGTGCCAGCAGCCCGGTGACAGGGGCCTATGGGGAGCAGTACTTC. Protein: CASSPVTGAYGEQYF.

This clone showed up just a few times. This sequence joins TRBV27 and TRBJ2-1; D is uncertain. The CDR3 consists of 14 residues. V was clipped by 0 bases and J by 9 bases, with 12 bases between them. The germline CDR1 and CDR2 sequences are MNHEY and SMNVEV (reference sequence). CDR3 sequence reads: CASSLSLKPREQFF. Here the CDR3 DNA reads TGTGCCAGCAGTTTATCCCTAAAACCCCGTGAGCAGTTCTTC.

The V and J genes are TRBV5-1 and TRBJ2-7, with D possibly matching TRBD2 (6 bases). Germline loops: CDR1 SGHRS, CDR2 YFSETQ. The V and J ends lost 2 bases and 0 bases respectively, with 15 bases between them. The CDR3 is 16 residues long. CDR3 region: CASSFGTPSGSYEQYF. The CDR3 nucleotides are TGCGCCAGCAGCTTCGGGACTCCCTCGGGCTCCTACGAGCAGTACTTC.

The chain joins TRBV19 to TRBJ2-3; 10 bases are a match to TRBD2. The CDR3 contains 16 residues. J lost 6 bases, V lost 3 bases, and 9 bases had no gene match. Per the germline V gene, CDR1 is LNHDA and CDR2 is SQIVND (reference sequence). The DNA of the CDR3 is TGTGCCAGTAGTATCTCAGCGGGAGGGCCTAGGGATACGCAGTATTTT. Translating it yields CASSISAGGPRDTQYF.

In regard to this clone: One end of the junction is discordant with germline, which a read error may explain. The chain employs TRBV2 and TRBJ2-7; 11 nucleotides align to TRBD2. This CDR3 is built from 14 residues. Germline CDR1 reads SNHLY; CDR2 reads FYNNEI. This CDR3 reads CASSAGTSGLRENF. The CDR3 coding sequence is TGTGCCAGCAGTGCCGGGACTAGCGGTTTAAGAGAAAACTTC.

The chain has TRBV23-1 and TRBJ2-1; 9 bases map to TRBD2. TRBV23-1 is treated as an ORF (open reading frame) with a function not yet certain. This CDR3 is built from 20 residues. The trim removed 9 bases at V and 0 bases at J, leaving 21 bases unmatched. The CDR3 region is CASYPNEGLAGRSSYNEQFF. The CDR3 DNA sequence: TGCGCCAGTTACCCTAACGAAGGCCTAGCGGGGCGGAGCTCCTACAATGAGCAGTTCTTC.

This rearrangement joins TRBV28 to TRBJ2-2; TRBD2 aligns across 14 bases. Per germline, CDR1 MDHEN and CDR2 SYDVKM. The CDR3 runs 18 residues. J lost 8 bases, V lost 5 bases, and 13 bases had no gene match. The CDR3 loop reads CASSPPRTSGRSVGELFF. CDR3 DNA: TGTGCCAGCAGTCCCCCCCGGACTAGCGGGAGGTCGGTTGGGGAGCTGTTTTTT.

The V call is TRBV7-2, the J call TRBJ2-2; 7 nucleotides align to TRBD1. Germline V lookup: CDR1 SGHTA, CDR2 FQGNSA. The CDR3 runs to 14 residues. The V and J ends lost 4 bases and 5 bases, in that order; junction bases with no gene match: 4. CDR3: CASSSTGPTGELFF. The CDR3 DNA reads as TGTGCCAGCAGCTCGACAGGGCCGACCGGGGAGCTGTTTTTT. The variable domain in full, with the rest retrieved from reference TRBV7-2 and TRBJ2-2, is GAGVSQSPSNKVTEKGKDVELRCDPISGHTALYWYRQSLGQGLEFLIYFQGNSAPDKSGLPSDRFSAERTGGSVSTLTIQRTQQEDSAVYLCASSSTGPTGELFFGEGSRLTVL.

CDR3 sequence reads: CASSFRGAIPQHF. The CDR3 region has the DNA TGTGCCAGCAGTTTCCGGGGGGCCATTCCCCAGCATTTT. V gene TRBV27 combines with J gene TRBJ1-5, with a possible D match to TRBD1 (6 bases). The CDR3 loop spans 13 amino acids. V lost 3 bases, J lost 10 bases, and 13 bases lay in between. Germline CDR1 is MNHEY and CDR2 is SMNVEV (reference sequence).

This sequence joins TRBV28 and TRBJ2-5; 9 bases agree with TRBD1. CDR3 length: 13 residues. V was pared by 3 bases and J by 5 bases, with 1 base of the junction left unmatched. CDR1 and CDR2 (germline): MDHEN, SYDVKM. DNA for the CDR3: TGTGCCAGCAGTTTGGACAGGGGTGAGACCCAGTACTTC. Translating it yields CASSLDRGETQYF.

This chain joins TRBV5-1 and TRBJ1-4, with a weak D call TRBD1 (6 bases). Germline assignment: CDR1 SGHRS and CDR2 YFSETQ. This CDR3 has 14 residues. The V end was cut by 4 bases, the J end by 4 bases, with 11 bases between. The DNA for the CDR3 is TGCGCCAGCAGCGGGGGGGCCGTTAATGAAAAACTGTTTTTT. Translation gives CASSGGAVNEKLFF.

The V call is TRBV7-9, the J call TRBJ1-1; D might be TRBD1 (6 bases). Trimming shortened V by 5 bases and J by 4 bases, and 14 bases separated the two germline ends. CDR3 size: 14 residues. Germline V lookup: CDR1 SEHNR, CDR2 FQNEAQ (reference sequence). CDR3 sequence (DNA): TGTGCCAGCAGCCTACAGGGAGAGCGCACTGAAGCTTTCTTT. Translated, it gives CASSLQGERTEAFF.

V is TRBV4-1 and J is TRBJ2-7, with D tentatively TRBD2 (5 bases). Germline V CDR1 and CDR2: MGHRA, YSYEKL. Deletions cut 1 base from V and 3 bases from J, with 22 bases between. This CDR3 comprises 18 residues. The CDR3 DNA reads TGCGCCAGCAGCCAAGTGGACTTCCTCCCTGGTGGGATCTACGAGCAGTACTTC. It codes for CASSQVDFLPGGIYEQYF.

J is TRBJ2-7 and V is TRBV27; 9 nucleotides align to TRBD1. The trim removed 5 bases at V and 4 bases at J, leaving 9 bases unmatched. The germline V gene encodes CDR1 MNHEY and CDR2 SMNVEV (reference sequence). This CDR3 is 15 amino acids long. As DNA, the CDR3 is TGTGCCAGCAGTGACGTAGGGACAGGGAAATACGAGCAGTACTTC. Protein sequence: CASSDVGTGKYEQYF.

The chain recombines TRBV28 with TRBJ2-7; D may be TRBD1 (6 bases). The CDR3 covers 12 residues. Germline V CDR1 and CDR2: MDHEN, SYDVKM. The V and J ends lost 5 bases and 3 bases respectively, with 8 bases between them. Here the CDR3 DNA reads TGTGCCAGCAGTCCGGACAGCTACGAGCAGTACTTC. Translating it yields CASSPDSYEQYF.

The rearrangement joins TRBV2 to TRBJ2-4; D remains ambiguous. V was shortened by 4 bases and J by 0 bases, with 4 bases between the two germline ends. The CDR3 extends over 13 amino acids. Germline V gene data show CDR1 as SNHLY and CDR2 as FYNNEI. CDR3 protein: CASSGLAKNIQYF. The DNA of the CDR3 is TGTGCCAGCAGTGGACTAGCCAAAAACATTCAGTACTTC.

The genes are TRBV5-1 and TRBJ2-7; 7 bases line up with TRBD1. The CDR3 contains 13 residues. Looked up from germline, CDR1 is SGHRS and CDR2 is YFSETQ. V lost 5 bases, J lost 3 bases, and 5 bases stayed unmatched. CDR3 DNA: TGCGCCAGCAGAGAGGGGGCAGGCTACGAGCAGTACTTC. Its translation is CASREGAGYEQYF.

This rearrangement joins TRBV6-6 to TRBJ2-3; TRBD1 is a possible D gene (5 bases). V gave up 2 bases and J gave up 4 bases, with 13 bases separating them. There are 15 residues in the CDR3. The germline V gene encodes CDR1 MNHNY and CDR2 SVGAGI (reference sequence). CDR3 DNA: TGTGCCAGCAGTTACAAGGGAAGGGGCCCAGATACGCAGTATTTT. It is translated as CASSYKGRGPDTQYF.